Shown below are 15 T cell receptor beta chains from a single sample sequenced in a study of cytomegalovirus exposure and HLA in healthy donors. PCR was performed using 60 Vbeta and 13 Jbeta primers. TCRdb keeps only in-frame clones here, not all; method: immunoSEQ multiplex PCR. This sample has about 160,000 clones, with under 90% found just once. The sequencing input was PBMCs. The receptors here all came from a man aged 18 to 29 in good health and CMV-seronegative.

This chain connects TRBV28 to TRBJ2-7; tentative D call: TRBD2 (7 bases). The CDR3 runs 14 residues. Germline V gives CDR1 MDHEN, CDR2 SYDVKM. Trimming removed 8 bases at V and 1 base at J, with 15 bases between. The CDR3 bases are TGTGCCAGCTTCGGCGGGGGCCCTTCCTACGAGCAGTACTTC. Residues: CASFGGGPSYEQYF. The variable domain in full, completed from reference TRBV28 and TRBJ2-7, reads DVKVTQSSRYLVKRTGEKVFLECVQDMDHENMFWYRQDPGLGLRLIYFSYDVKMKEKGDIPEGYSVSREKKERFSLILESASTNQTSMYLCASFGGGPSYEQYFGPGTRLTVT.

This rearrangement joins TRBV4-1 to TRBJ2-1, with 7 bases that match TRBD1. The CDR3 runs to 15 residues. Trimming took 3 bases from V and 0 from J; bases not matched to a gene: 2. Germline V gene lookup returns CDR1 MGHRA and CDR2 YSYEKL. The CDR3 coding sequence is TGCGCCAGCAGCCAGGACAGGAGCTCCTACAATGAGCAGTTCTTC. This codes for CASSQDRSSYNEQFF.

Here the CDR3 DNA reads TGCAGCGTTGTTTTCGGGAGTGGCACAGATACGCAGTATTTT. Translation: CSVVFGSGTDTQYF. The genes are TRBV29-1 and TRBJ2-3, with D maybe TRBD2 (6 bases). This CDR3 contains 14 residues. With 4 bases removed from V and 1 base from J, the gap between germline ends came to 12 bases. Per the germline V gene, CDR1 is SQVTM and CDR2 is ANQGSEA.

This clone was observed a handful of times. The CDR3 nucleotides read TGTGCCAGCTCACCACCGGAGCCCGGGGGCTACACCTTC. Translation gives CASSPPEPGGYTF. The J gene is TRBJ1-2, the V gene TRBV18; D gene unclear. The length of the CDR3 is 13 residues. In germline, CDR1 is KGHSH, CDR2 LQKENI. V gave up 0 bases and J gave up 8 bases, with 10 bases separating them.

J is TRBJ2-1 and V is TRBV19; no clear D. The germline V gene encodes CDR1 LNHDA and CDR2 SQIVND (reference sequence). CDR3 length: 14 residues. V was pared by 5 bases and J by 5 bases, with 13 bases between. CDR3 sequence reads: CASSPRVVNNEQFF. DNA of the CDR3: TGTGCCAGTAGTCCCCGGGTAGTCAACAATGAGCAGTTCTTC.

The chain links TRBV6-5 to TRBJ2-3; 7 bases match TRBD2. After removal of 3 bases from V and 5 bases from J, the junction contained 5 bases not matched to a gene. CDR1 and CDR2 from the germline V gene are MNHEY and SVGAGI. The CDR3 is 14 residues long. The CDR3 DNA sequence: TGTGCCAGCAGTTATGGGGGGGGAGGAGATACGCAGTATTTT. Protein product: CASSYGGGGDTQYF.

This clone was seen just once. CDR3 nucleotides: TGTGCCAGCAGTCCTACAGGGACCGGGGAGCTGTTTTTT. Translated, it gives CASSPTGTGELFF. The gene calls are TRBV28 and TRBJ2-2; D may be TRBD1 (6 bases). There are 13 residues in the CDR3. Per germline, CDR1 MDHEN and CDR2 SYDVKM. V gave up 5 bases and J gave up 5 bases, with 9 bases separating them.

This clone appeared a few times. This chain uses TRBV7-9 with TRBJ1-2; D remains unclear. Trimming removed 3 bases at V and 8 bases at J, with 13 bases between. CDR3 length: 13 residues. Per germline, CDR1 SEHNR and CDR2 FQNEAQ (reference sequence). CDR3 nucleotide sequence: TGTGCCAGCAGCTTGGGAGACATTGAAGGCTACACCTTC. Amino acid sequence: CASSLGDIEGYTF.

As to this clone: Different DNA sequences within this sample yield the same CDR3. V and J are TRBV27 and TRBJ1-5, with 8 positions matching TRBD1. Germline CDR1 MNHEY, CDR2 SMNVEV (reference sequence). The trim removed 3 bases at V and 1 base at J, leaving 2 bases unmatched. There are 15 residues in the CDR3. The CDR3 nucleotides read TGTGCCAGCAGTTTGGACAGGGCAAGCAATCAGCCCCAGCATTTT. The encoded protein is CASSLDRASNQPQHF.

The chain employs TRBV11-2 and TRBJ2-3, with 7 bases identical to TRBD1. Germline V gene data show CDR1 as SGHAT and CDR2 as FQNNGV. The CDR3 totals 13 residues. The CDR3 protein is CASRQGSGNTQYF. The CDR3 DNA reads TGTGCTTCCCGACAGGGATCGGGAAATACGCAGTATTTT.

The rearrangement uses TRBV19 and TRBJ2-1; the match to TRBD2 covers 11 bases. The V gene's germline CDR1 is LNHDA and CDR2 SQIVND (reference sequence). The CDR3 runs to 13 residues. Trimming at V came to 8 bases and at J to 7 bases, leaving 4 bases not matched to a gene. CDR3 in DNA: TGTGCCAGTCGATTAGCGGGAGGGAATGAGCAGTTCTTC. This encodes CASRLAGGNEQFF. The full variable domain, completed using reference TRBV19 and TRBJ2-1, is DGGITQSPKYLFRKEGQNVTLSCEQNLNHDAMYWYRQDPGQGLRLIYYSQIVNDFQKGDIAEGYSVSREKKESFPLTVTSAQKNPTAFYLCASRLAGGNEQFFGPGTRLTVL.

The V and J genes are TRBV21-1 and TRBJ2-1; the table's D call, TRBD2, was not checked against the DNA. TRBV21-1 has pseudogene status. The CDR3 has 16 residues. CDR3 region: CASSNPGLLTGDEQFF. CDR3 in DNA: TGTGCCAGCAGCAACCCGGGACTCCTCACTGGCGATGAGCAGTTCTTC.

The V call is TRBV7-8, the J call TRBJ1-1, with TRBD1 matching 10 bases. V was pared by 4 bases and J by 4 bases, with 9 bases of the junction left unmatched. Germline CDR1 SGHVS, CDR2 FQNEAQ. This CDR3 spans 16 amino acids. CDR3: CASSSARQGAGTEAFF. DNA for the CDR3: TGTGCCAGCAGCTCTGCCAGACAGGGGGCTGGCACTGAAGCTTTCTTT.

The chain links TRBV7-9 to TRBJ2-7, with D hard to call. This CDR3 spans 13 amino acids. The V and J ends lost 7 bases and 0 bases respectively, with 10 bases between them. Germline V gene sequence: CDR1 SEHNR, CDR2 FQNEAQ (reference sequence). The CDR3 is CASTPPGSYEQYF. The CDR3 coding sequence is TGTGCCAGCACCCCTCCCGGCTCCTACGAGCAGTACTTC.

The rearrangement links TRBV29-1 to TRBJ2-3, with 11 nucleotides matching TRBD2. The V and J ends lost 7 bases and 6 bases, in that order; junction bases with no gene match: 9. The CDR3 runs 14 residues. Germline V gene lookup returns CDR1 SQVTM and CDR2 ANQGSEA. Here the CDR3 reads CSGTLAGVVDTQYF. The DNA for the CDR3 is TGCAGCGGGACACTAGCGGGGGTAGTGGATACGCAGTATTTT.